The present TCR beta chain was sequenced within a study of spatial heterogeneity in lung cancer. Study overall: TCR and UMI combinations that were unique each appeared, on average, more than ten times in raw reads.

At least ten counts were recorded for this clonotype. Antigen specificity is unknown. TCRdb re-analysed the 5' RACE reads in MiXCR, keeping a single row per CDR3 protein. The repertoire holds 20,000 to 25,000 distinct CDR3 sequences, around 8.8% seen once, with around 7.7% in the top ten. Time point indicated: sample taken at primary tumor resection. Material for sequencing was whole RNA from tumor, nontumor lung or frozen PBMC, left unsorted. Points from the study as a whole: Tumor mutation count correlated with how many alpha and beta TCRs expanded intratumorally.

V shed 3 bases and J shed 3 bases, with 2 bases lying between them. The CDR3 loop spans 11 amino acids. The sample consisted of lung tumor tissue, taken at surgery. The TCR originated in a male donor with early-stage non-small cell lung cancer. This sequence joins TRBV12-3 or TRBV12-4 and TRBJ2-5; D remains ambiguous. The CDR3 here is CASSFEETQYF. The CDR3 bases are TGTGCCAGCAGTTTCGAAGAGACCCAGTACTTC.